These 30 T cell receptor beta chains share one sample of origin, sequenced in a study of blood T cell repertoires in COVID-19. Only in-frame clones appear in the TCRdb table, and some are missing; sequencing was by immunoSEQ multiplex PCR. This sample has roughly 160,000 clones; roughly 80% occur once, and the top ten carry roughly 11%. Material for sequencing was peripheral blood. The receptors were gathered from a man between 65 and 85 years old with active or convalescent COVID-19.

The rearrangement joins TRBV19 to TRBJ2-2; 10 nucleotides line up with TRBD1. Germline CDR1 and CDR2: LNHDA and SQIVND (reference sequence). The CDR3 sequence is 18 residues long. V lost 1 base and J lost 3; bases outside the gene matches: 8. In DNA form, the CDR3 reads TGTGCCAGTAGTATAGGATTGAGGGGGACAGGGGACACCGGGGAGCTGTTTTTT. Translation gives CASSIGLRGTGDTGELFF.

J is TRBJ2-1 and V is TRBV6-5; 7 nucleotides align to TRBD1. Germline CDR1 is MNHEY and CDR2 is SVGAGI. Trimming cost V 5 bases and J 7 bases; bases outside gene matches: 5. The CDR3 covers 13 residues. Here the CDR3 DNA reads TGTGCCAGCAGTACAGGGGTTGAGAATGAGCAGTTCTTC. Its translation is CASSTGVENEQFF.

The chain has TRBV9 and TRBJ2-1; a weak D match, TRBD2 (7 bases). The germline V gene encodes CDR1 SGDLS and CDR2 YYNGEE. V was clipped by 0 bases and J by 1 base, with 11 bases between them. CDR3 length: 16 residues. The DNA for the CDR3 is TGTGCCAGCAGCGTAGACGGGGGGCGTTCCTACAATGAGCAGTTCTTC. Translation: CASSVDGGRSYNEQFF.

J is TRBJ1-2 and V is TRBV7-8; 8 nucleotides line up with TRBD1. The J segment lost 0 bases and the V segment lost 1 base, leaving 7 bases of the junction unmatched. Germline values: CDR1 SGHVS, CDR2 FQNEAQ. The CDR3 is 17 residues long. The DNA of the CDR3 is TGTGCCAGCAGCTTAGTAGGACAGGGTCAAGCTAACTATGGCTACACCTTC. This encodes CASSLVGQGQANYGYTF.

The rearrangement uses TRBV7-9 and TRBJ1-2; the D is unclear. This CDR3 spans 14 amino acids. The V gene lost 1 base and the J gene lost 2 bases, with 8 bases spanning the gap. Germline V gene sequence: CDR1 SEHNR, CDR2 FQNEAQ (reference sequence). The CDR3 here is CASSLVSVNYGYTF. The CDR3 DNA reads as TGTGCCAGCAGCTTAGTGAGCGTGAACTATGGCTACACCTTC.

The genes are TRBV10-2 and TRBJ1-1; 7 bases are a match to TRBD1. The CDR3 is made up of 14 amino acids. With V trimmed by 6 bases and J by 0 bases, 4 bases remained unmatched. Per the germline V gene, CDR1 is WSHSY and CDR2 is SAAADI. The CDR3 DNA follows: TGCGCCAGCAGACACAGGGGAATGAACACTGAAGCTTTCTTT. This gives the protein CASRHRGMNTEAFF.

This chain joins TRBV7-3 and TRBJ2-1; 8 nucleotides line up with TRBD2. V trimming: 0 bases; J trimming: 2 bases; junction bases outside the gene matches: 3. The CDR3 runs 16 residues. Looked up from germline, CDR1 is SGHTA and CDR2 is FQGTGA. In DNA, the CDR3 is TGTGCCAGCAGCTTAACTGGCGGGAGGACCTACAATGAGCAGTTCTTC. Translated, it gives CASSLTGGRTYNEQFF.

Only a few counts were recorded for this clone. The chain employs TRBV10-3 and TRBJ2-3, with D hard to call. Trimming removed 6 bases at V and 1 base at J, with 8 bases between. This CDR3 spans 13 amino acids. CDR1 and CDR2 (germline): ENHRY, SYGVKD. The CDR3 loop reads CAIRETGTDTQYF. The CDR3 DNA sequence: TGTGCCATCAGGGAGACTGGCACAGATACGCAGTATTTT.

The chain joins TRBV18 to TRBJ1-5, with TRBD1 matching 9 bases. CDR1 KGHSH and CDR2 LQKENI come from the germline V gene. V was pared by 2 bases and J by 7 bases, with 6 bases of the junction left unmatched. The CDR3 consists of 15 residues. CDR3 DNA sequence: TGTGCCAGCTCACCAACCCGGACAGGGGCCCAGCCCCAGCATTTT. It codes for CASSPTRTGAQPQHF.

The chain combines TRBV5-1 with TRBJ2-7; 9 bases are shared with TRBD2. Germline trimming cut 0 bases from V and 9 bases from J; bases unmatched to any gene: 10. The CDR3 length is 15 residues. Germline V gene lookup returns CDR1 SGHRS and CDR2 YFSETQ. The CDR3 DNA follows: TGCGCCAGCAGCTTGGGAGGAGCGGGAGGCCCTTTGCAGTACTTC. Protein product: CASSLGGAGGPLQYF.

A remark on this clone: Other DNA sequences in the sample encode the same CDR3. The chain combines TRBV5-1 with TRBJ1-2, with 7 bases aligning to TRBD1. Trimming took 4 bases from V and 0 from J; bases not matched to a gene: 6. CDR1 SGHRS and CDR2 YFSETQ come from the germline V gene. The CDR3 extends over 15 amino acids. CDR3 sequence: CASSLGTATNYGYTF. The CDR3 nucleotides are TGCGCCAGCAGCCTAGGGACAGCAACTAACTATGGCTACACCTTC.

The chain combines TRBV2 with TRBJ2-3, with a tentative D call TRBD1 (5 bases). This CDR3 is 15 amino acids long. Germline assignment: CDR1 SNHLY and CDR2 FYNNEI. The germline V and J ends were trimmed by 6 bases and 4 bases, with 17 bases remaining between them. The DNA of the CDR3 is TGTGCCAGCAGGGGGCGACAGTTACCGTCAGATACGCAGTATTTT. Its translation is CASRGRQLPSDTQYF.

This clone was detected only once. CDR3 bases: TGTGCCAGCAGCTACGGGACAGGGGAAGGCTACACCTTC. It codes for CASSYGTGEGYTF. This chain connects TRBV9 to TRBJ1-2; 10 nucleotides agree with TRBD1. Germline V gives CDR1 SGDLS, CDR2 YYNGEE. The CDR3 contains 13 residues. The junction had 5 bases not matched to a gene; V was cut back by 4 bases and J by 8 bases.

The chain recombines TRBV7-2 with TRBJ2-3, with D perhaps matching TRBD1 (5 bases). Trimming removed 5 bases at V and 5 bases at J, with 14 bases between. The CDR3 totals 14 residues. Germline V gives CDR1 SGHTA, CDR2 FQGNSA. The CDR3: CASSHGHPEDTQYF. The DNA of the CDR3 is TGTGCCAGCAGCCACGGACACCCAGAAGATACGCAGTATTTT.

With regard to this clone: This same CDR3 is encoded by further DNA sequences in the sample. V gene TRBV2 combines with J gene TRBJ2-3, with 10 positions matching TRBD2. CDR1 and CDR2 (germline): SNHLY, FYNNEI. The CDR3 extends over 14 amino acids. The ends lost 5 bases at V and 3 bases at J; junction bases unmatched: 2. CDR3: CASSRTSGTDTQYF. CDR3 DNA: TGTGCCAGCAGTAGGACTAGCGGTACAGATACGCAGTATTTT.

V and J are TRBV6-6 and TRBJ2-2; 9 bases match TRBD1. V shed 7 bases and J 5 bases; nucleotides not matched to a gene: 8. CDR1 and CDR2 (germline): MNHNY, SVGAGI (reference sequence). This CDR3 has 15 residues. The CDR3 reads CASIKQGTGTGELFF. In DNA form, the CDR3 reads TGTGCCAGCATCAAACAGGGGACAGGGACCGGGGAGCTGTTTTTT.

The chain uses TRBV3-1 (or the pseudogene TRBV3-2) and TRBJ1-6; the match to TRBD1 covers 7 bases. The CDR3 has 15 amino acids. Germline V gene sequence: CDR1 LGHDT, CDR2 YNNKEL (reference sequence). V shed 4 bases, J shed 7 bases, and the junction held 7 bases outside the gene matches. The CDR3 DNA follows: TGTGCCAGCAGCCCTCGGGACAGACCAAATTCACCCCTCCACTTT. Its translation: CASSPRDRPNSPLHF.

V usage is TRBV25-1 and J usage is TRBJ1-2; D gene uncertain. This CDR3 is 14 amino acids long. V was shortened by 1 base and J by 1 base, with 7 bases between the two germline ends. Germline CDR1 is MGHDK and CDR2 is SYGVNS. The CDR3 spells CASSESQLNYGYTF. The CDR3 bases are TGTGCCAGCAGTGAATCACAGCTTAACTATGGCTACACCTTC.

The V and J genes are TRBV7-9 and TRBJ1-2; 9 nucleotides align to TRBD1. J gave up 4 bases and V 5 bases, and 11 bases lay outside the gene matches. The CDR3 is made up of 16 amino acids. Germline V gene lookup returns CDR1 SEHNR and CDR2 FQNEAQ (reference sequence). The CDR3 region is CASSGGTGKISYGYTF. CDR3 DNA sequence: TGTGCCAGCAGCGGGGGGACAGGGAAAATCTCCTATGGCTACACCTTC.

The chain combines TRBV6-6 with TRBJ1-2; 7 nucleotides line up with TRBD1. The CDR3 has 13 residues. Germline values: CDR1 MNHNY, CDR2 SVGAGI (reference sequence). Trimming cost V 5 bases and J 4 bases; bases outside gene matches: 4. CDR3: CASSQEGAYGYTF. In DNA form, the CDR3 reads TGTGCCAGCAGTCAAGAGGGGGCCTATGGCTACACCTTC.

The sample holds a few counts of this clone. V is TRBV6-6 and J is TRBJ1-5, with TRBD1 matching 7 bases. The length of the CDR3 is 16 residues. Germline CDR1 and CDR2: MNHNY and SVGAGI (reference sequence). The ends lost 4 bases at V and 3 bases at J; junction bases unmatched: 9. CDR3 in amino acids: CASSSDRVANNQPQHF. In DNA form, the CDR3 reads TGTGCCAGCAGTTCAGACAGGGTAGCCAACAATCAGCCCCAGCATTTT.

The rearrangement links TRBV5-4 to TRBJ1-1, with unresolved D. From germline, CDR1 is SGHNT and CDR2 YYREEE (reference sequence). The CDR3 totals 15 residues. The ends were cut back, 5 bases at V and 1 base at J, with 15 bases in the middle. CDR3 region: CASRSPSGSNTEAFF. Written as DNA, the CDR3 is TGTGCCAGCAGATCGCCCTCCGGGTCGAACACTGAAGCTTTCTTT.

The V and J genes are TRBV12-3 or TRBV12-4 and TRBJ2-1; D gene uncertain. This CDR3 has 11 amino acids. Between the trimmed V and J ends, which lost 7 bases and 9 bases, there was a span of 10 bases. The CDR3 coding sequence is TGTGCCAGCAAGCGCCGCGGTGAGCAGTTCTTC. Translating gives CASKRRGEQFF.

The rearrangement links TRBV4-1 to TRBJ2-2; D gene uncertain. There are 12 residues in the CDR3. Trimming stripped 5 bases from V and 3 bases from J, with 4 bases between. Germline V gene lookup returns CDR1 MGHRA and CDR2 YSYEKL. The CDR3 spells CASSYYTGELFF. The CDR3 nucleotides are TGCGCCAGCAGCTACTACACCGGGGAGCTGTTTTTT.

This CDR3 is CASTRQGMSGYTF. The DNA of the CDR3 is TGTGCCAGCACCAGACAGGGTATGAGTGGCTACACCTTC. The rearrangement uses TRBV28 and TRBJ1-2; TRBD1 matches at 7 bases. Germline trimming cut 7 bases from V and 7 bases from J; bases unmatched to any gene: 9. There are 13 residues in the CDR3. The germline V gene encodes CDR1 MDHEN and CDR2 SYDVKM.

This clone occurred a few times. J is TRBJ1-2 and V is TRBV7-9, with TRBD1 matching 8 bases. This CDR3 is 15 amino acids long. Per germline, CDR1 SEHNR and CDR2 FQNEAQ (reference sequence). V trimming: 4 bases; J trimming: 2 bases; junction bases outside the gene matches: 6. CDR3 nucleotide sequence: TGTGCCAGCAGCTCCGGGACAGGCCGAAACTATGGCTACACCTTC. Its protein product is CASSSGTGRNYGYTF.

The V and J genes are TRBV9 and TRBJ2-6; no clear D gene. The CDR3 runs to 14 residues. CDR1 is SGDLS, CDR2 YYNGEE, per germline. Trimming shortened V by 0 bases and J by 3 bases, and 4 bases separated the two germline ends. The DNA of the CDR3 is TGTGCCAGCAGCGTAGCTGTTGGGGCCAACGTCCTGACTTTC. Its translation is CASSVAVGANVLTF.

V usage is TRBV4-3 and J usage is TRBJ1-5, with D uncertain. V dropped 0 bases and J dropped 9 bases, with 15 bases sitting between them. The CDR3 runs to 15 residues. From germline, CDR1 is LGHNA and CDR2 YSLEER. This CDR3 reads CASSQEWSDLWPQHF. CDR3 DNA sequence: TGCGCCAGCAGCCAAGAATGGAGCGACCTATGGCCCCAGCATTTT.

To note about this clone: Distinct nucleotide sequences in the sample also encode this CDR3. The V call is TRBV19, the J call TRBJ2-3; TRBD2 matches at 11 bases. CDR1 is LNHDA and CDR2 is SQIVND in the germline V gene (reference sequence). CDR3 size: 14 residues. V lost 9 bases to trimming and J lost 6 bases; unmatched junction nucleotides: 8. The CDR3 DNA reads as TGTGCCAGCAAACTAGCGGGGGCCGGGGATACGCAGTATTTT. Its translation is CASKLAGAGDTQYF.

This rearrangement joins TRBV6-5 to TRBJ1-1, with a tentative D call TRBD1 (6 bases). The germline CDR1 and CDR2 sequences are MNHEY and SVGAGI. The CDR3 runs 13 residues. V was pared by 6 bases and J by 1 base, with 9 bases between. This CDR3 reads CASRTGPNTEAFF. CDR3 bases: TGTGCCAGCAGGACAGGACCGAACACTGAAGCTTTCTTT.